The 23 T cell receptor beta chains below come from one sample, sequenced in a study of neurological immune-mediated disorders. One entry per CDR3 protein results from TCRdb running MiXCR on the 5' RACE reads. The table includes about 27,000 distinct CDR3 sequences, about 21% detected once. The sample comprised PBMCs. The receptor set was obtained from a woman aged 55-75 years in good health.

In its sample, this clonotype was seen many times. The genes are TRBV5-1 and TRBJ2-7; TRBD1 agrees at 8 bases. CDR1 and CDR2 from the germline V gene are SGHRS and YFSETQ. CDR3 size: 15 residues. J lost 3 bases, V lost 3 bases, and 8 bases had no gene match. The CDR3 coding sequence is TGCGCCAGCAGCTCTATGGACAGGGACCTCTACGAGCAGTACTTC. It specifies CASSSMDRDLYEQYF.

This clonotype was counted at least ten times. The CDR3 loop reads CASSDGTSSPGELFF. In DNA, the CDR3 is TGTGCCAGCAGTGACGGGACTAGCTCCCCCGGGGAGCTGTTTTTT. V and J are TRBV6-4 and TRBJ2-2; 9 bases fit TRBD2. Losses at the gene ends were 2 bases for V and 6 bases for J; bases not matched to a gene: 4. In germline, CDR1 is MRHNA, CDR2 SNTAGT. This CDR3 has 15 residues.

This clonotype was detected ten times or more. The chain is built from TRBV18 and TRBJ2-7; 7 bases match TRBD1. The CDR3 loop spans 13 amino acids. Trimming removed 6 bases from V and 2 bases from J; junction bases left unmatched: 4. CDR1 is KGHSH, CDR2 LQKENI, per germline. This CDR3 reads CASSGTVPYEQYF. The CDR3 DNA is TGTGCCAGCTCCGGGACAGTTCCCTACGAGCAGTACTTC.

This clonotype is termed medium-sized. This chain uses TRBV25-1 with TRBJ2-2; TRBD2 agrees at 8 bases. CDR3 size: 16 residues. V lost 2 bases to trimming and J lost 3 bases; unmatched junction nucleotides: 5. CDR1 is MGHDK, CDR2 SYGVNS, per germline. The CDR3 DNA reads TGTGCCAGCAGTGAACACGGGGGGGCCGACACCGGGGAGCTGTTTTTT. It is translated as CASSEHGGADTGELFF.

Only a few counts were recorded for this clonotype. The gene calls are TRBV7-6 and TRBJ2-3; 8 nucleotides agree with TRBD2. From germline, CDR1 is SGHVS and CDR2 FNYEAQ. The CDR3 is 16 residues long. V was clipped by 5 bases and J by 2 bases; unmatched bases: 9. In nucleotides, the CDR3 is TGTGCCAGCAGCCCGGCAGCGGGGGAGTACACAGATACGCAGTATTTT. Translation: CASSPAAGEYTDTQYF.

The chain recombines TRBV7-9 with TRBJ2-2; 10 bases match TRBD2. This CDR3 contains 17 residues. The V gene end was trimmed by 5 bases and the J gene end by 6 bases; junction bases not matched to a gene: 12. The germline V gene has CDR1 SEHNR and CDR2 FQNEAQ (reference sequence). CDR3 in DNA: TGTGCCAGCAGCCAGGCTAGCGGGAGAAGGGAGTCCGGGGAGCTGTTTTTT. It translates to CASSQASGRRESGELFF.

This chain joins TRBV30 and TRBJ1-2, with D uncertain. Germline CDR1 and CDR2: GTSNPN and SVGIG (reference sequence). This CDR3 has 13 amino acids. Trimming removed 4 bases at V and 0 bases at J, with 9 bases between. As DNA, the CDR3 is TGTGCCTGGATAACAGAATCTAACTATGGCTACACCTTC. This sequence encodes CAWITESNYGYTF.

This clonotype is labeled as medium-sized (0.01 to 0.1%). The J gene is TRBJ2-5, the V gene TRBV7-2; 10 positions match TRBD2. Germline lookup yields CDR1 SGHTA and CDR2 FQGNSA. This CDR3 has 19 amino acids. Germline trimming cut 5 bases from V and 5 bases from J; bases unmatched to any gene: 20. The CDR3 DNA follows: TGTGCCAGCAGCCTTGGGACAGGAGCTAGCGGGAGTCGATGGGAGACCCAGTACTTC. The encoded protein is CASSLGTGASGSRWETQYF.

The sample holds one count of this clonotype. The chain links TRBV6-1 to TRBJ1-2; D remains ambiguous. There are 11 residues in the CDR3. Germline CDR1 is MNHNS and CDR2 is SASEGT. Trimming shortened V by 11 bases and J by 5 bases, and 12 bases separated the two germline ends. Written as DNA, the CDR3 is TGTGCCGGGAGGTGGAGTTATGGCTACACCTTC. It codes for CAGRWSYGYTF.

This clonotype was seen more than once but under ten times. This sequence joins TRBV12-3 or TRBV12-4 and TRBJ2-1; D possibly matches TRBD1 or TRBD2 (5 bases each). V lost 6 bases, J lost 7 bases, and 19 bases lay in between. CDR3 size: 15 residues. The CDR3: CASRGAGRVGNEQFF. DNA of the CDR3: TGTGCCAGCAGAGGGGCGGGCAGGGTAGGGAATGAGCAGTTCTTC.

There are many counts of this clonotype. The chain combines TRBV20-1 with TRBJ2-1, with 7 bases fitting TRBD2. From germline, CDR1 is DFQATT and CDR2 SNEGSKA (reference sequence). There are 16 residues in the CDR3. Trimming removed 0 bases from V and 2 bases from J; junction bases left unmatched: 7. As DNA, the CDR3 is TGCAGTGCTAGAGATCTGGGGGGGAGGGCCTACAATGAGCAGTTCTTC. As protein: CSARDLGGRAYNEQFF.

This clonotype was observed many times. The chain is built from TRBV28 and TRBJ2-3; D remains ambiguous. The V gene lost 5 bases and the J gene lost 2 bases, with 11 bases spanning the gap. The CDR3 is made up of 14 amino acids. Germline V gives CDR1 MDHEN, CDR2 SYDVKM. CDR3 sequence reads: CASSPLVTTDTQYF. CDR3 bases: TGTGCCAGCAGTCCCCTTGTGACCACAGATACGCAGTATTTT.

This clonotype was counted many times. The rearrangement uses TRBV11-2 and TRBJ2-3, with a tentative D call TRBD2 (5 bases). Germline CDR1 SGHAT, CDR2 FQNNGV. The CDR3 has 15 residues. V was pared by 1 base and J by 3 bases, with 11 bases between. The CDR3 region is CASSLGGSATDTQYF. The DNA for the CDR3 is TGTGCCAGCAGCTTAGGGGGTAGCGCAACAGATACGCAGTATTTT.

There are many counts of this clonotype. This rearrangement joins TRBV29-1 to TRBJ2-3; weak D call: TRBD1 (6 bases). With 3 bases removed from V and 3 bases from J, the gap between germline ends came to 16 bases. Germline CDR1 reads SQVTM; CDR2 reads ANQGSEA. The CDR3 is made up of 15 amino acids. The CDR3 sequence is CSVDSAGVGTDTQYF. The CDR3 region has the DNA TGCAGCGTTGACTCGGCAGGGGTCGGGACAGATACGCAGTATTTT.

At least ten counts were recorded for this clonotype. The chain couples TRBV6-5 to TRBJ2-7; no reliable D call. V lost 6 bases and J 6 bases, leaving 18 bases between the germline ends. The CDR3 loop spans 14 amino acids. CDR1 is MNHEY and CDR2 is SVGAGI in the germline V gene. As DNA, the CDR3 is TGTGCCAGCAGCCCCTCTTTCCTAGGATTCGAGCAGTACTTC. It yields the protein CASSPSFLGFEQYF.

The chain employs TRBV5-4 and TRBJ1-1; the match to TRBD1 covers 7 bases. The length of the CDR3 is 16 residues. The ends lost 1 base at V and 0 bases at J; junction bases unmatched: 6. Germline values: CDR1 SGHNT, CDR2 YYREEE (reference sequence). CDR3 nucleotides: TGTGCCAGCAGCTTGAGGGCAGGGGGAATGAACACTGAAGCTTTCTTT. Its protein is CASSLRAGGMNTEAFF.

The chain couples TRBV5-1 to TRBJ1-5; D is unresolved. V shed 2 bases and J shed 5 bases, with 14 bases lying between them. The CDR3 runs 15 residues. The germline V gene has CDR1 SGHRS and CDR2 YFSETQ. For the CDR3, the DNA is TGCGCCAGCAGCTTAGACACGGGTTCGGATCAGCCCCAGCATTTT. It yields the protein CASSLDTGSDQPQHF.

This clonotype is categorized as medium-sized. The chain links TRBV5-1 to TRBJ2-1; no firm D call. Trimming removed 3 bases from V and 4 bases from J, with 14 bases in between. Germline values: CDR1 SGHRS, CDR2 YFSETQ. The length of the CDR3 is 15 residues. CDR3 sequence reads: CASSYRASSYNEQFF. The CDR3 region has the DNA TGCGCCAGCAGCTACCGGGCCTCATCTTACAATGAGCAGTTCTTC.

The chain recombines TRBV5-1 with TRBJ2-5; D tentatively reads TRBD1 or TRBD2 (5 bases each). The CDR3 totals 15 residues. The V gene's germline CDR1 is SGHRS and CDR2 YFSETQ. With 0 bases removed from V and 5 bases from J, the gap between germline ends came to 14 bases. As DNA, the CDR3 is TGCGCCAGCAGCTTGGGGACTTTCGAGGGGGAGACCCAGTACTTC. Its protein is CASSLGTFEGETQYF.

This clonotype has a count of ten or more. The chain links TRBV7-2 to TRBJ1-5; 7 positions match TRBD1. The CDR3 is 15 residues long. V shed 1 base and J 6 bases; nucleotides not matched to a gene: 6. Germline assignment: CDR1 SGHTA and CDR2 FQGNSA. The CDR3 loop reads CASSLGDRAGQPQHF. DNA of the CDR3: TGTGCCAGCAGCTTAGGTGACAGGGCGGGTCAGCCCCAGCATTTT.

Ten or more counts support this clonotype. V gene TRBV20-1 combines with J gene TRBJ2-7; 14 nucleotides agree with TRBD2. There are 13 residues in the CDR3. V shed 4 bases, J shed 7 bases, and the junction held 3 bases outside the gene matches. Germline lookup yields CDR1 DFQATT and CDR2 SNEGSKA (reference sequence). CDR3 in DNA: TGCAGTGCTACCGGACTAGCGGGGGGTGAGCAGTACTTC. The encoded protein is CSATGLAGGEQYF.

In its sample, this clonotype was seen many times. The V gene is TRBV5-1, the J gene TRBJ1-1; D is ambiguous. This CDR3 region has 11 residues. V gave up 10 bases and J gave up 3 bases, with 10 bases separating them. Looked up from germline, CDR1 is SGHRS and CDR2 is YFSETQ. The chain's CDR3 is CAGGRDTEAFF. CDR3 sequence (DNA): TGCGCCGGCGGCCGGGACACTGAAGCTTTCTTT.

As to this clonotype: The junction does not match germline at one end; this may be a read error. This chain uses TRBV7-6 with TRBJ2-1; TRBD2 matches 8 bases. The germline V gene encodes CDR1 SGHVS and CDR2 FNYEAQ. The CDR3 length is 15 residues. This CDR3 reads CTSSLSSGMGNDQFF. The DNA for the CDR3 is TGTACCAGCAGCTTAAGTAGCGGGATGGGGAATGATCAGTTCTTC.